This TCR beta chain was recorded in a study of beta chain features in type 1 diabetes. The overall study: Healthy donors, compared against patients, showed similar age, gender and cell yields. General study points: When Type 1 diabetes patients were examined, their TCRB CDR3s proved moderately but significantly shorter in all four CD4+ subsets. Patients' naive, central memory and Treg TCRB repertoires seemed closer to one another than those of healthy donors.

One heparinised blood draw averaging about 116 mL was given by each donor. Germline CDR1 SGDLS, CDR2 YYNGEE. The CDR3 is 14 amino acids. With 4 bases clipped from V and 4 bases from J, the junction kept 8 bases outside the gene matches. With respect to this clone: The antigen is undetermined. The sample holds other DNA sequences that translate to the same CDR3.

Reverse transcription of all isolated RNA meant that expressed TCRB transcripts were sequenced. Sequenced by immunoSEQ multiplex PCR; TCRdb stores in-frame clones only, minus some. The table lists fewer than 350,000 clones, approximately 15% of them singletons. The chain recombines TRBV9 with TRBJ2-7; 7 bases align to TRBD2. What was sequenced was naive CD4+ T cells from blood. This sequence was found in a man younger than 35 with type 1 diabetes. CDR3 nucleotides: TGTGCCAGCAGCCCCCGCGGGGGAGGGTACGAGCAGTACTTC. Its protein product is CASSPRGGGYEQYF.